This TCR beta chain emerged from a study of cytomegalovirus exposure and HLA in healthy donors. Primers for the PCR totalled 60 Vbeta and 13 Jbeta. Clones were sequenced by immunoSEQ multiplex PCR, and TCRdb holds only the in-frame ones, with some missing. There are just over 95,000 clones in the sample; about 81% occur only once, and over 4% lies in the top ten. This clone was seen a few times. CDR3 size: 16 residues. The V and J ends lost 3 bases and 5 bases, in that order; junction bases with no gene match: 7. Germline V gene sequence: CDR1 SGHAT, CDR2 FQNNGV. This chain joins TRBV11-2 and TRBJ2-5; 12 positions agree with TRBD2. Specimen: PBMCs. The TCR originated in a woman aged 40 to 50 in good health and CMV-seropositive. CDR3 amino acids: CASSFGGTSGLETQYF. Here the CDR3 DNA reads TGTGCCAGCAGCTTCGGTGGGACTAGCGGGTTGGAGACCCAGTACTTC.